This T cell receptor (beta chain) was profiled in a study of cytomegalovirus exposure and HLA in healthy donors. Study-wide results and caveats: One cluster of highly shared sequence variants probably arose as a sequencing artifact.

Germline values: CDR1 MNHEY, CDR2 SVGAGI. Trimming removed 6 bases from V and 5 bases from J; junction bases left unmatched: 9. This CDR3 is built from 15 residues. This PCR relied on a set of 60 Vbeta primers and 13 Jbeta primers. Here immunoSEQ multiplex PCR was the method, and the copy in TCRdb shows in-frame clones only, minus some. The sample shows some 160,000 clones, roughly 77% of them seen only once. As concerns this clone: The target antigen is unknown.

The clonotype originates from a man aged 50 or older in good health and CMV-seropositive. Sequencing was done on a sample of PBMCs. This chain uses TRBV6-5 with TRBJ1-4; 7 bases fit TRBD1. The DNA for the CDR3 is TGTGCCAGCAGCATTCAGACAGGGAGAAATGAAAAACTGTTTTTT. This encodes CASSIQTGRNEKLFF.